This T cell receptor (beta chain) emerged from a study of blood T cell repertoires in COVID-19. For the study at large: The analysed material was cDNA or gDNA that came from T cells, B-cell-depleted T cells, or PBMCs.

As handled by the study authors: Amplification of reference gene primers provided the estimated nucleated cell counts. Some clones are missing from TCRdb's copy, which holds only in-frame ones; the method was immunoSEQ multiplex PCR. From that table come the V and J calls and clone size; the DNA was used to work out D and trimming. The repertoire consists of 250,000 to 350,000 clones, with approximately 90% occurring once and the leading ten covering around 3%. Germline assignment: CDR1 MGHRA and CDR2 YSYEKL. This CDR3 region has 14 residues. Germline trimming cut 4 bases from V and 2 bases from J; bases unmatched to any gene: 1. Donors were grouped by their self-reported clinical history. Cohort 3 donors counted as recovered after two negative PCRs, clearance, or resolved symptoms.

The source material was PBMCs or T cells enriched from blood (not recorded which). This chain connects TRBV4-1 to TRBJ1-4, with 7 positions matching TRBD1. The clonotype was recovered from a woman aged 45-59 years who had recovered from COVID-19. This CDR3 is CASSLGQTNEKLFF. The CDR3 DNA sequence: TGCGCCAGCAGCCTGGGACAGACTAATGAAAAACTGTTTTTT.